This T cell receptor beta chain was identified during a study of blood T cell repertoires in COVID-19. Across the whole study: COVID-19 samples, acute and convalescent, were from the United States, Italy and Spain. T cells, B-cell-depleted T cells, or PBMCs supplied cDNA or gDNA.

Original methodology: Scientists estimated how many nucleated cells there were by amplifying reference gene primers. Clones were read by immunoSEQ multiplex PCR, and TCRdb kept only the in-frame ones, dropping some. D and trimming come from the DNA, and the V and J calls and clone size come from that table. The data show about 130,000 clones, under 85% seen once. Germline CDR1 SGHRS, CDR2 YFSETQ. With 0 bases removed from V and 0 bases from J, the gap between germline ends came to 9 bases. The CDR3 extends over 16 amino acids. V and J are TRBV5-1 and TRBJ2-2, with unresolved D. The source is a man in his forties with active or convalescent COVID-19. Sequencing input: peripheral blood. The CDR3 sequence is CASSLDGPSNTGELFF. The CDR3 bases are TGCGCCAGCAGCTTGGATGGGCCTTCGAACACCGGGGAGCTGTTTTTT.